This TCR beta chain was retrieved from a study of blood T cell repertoires in COVID-19. In the source study's methods: Quantification of nucleated cells was approximated via reference gene primer amplification. Here immunoSEQ multiplex PCR was the method, and the copy in TCRdb shows in-frame clones only, minus some. D and trimming were read from the DNA, whereas the V and J calls and clone size are those reported in that table. The sample consists of approximately 300,000 clones, just under 90% of them appearing once. With 4 bases removed from V and 7 bases from J, the gap between germline ends came to 15 bases. In germline, CDR1 is SGDLS, CDR2 YYNGEE. This CDR3 spans 15 amino acids.

This clonotype originated in a woman aged 25-40 years with COVID-19, enrolled during active disease. V and J are TRBV9 and TRBJ1-6; no clear D. Material for sequencing was peripheral blood. The CDR3 sequence is CASSSSSHWNSPLHF. The CDR3 nucleotides are TGTGCCAGCAGCTCCTCCTCCCACTGGAATTCACCCCTCCACTTT.